These 14 T cell receptor beta chains were sequenced from one sample in a study of blood T cell repertoires in COVID-19. Sequencing was performed with immunoSEQ multiplex PCR; in TCRdb, only in-frame clones are kept and a portion is missing. The sample has about 29,000 clones; more than 80% are singletons. Sequencing was performed on peripheral blood. These receptors were taken from a human donor in a cohort sampled during active COVID-19.

J is TRBJ2-3 and V is TRBV7-6; 10 bases agree with TRBD2. There are 17 residues in the CDR3. The J segment lost 5 bases and the V segment lost 2 bases, leaving 10 bases of the junction unmatched. Per the germline V gene, CDR1 is SGHVS and CDR2 is FNYEAQ. DNA for the CDR3: TGTGCCAGCAGCTTATGGCTAGCGGGGGTCCGGGGAGATACGCAGTATTTT. It specifies CASSLWLAGVRGDTQYF.

This rearrangement joins TRBV3-1 (or the pseudogene TRBV3-2) to TRBJ2-6, with TRBD2 matching 11 bases. This CDR3 is built from 19 residues. V shed 5 bases and J 0 bases; nucleotides not matched to a gene: 9. Germline V gives CDR1 LGHDT, CDR2 YNNKEL (reference sequence). The CDR3 DNA reads TGTGCCAGCAGCGCGTTTAGCGGGGGGGGATACTCTGGGGCCAACGTCCTGACTTTC. Its protein product is CASSAFSGGGYSGANVLTF.

This rearrangement joins TRBV29-1 to TRBJ1-5; D is possibly TRBD1 (5 bases). Trimming took 6 bases from V and 0 from J, leaving 9 bases between them. Per the germline V gene, CDR1 is SQVTM and CDR2 is ANQGSEA. The CDR3 is made up of 13 amino acids. The CDR3 sequence: CSVQGYSNQPQHF. The CDR3 DNA follows: TGCAGCGTCCAGGGATATAGCAATCAGCCCCAGCATTTT.

The gene calls are TRBV5-1 and TRBJ2-3; 8 nucleotides match TRBD2. There are 15 residues in the CDR3. Germline values: CDR1 SGHRS, CDR2 YFSETQ. V was pared by 0 bases and J by 8 bases, with 8 bases of the junction left unmatched. Here the CDR3 reads CASSLDSGGVVTQYF. In DNA form, the CDR3 reads TGCGCCAGCAGCTTGGACAGCGGGGGAGTTGTTACGCAGTATTTT.

The V and J genes are TRBV5-1 and TRBJ2-1; unclear D gene. The V gene's germline CDR1 is SGHRS and CDR2 YFSETQ. Trimming removed 5 bases at V and 3 bases at J, with 12 bases between. The CDR3 is made up of 14 amino acids. CDR3 bases: TGCGCCAGCAGGGATCCGACACTCTACAATGAGCAGTTCTTC. It yields the protein CASRDPTLYNEQFF.

The rearrangement uses TRBV6-4 and TRBJ1-1, with a tentative D call TRBD1 (5 bases). V was pared by 6 bases and J by 4 bases, with 12 bases between. From germline, CDR1 is MRHNA and CDR2 SNTAGT. This CDR3 contains 13 residues. The CDR3 coding sequence is TGTGCCAGCAGCCGCGGGGGAGTCACTGAAGCTTTCTTT. The encoded protein is CASSRGGVTEAFF.

V usage is TRBV7-9 and J usage is TRBJ2-3; 7 bases match TRBD2. Germline V gene sequence: CDR1 SEHNR, CDR2 FQNEAQ (reference sequence). The CDR3 loop spans 14 amino acids. The V and J ends lost 4 bases and 4 bases, in that order; junction bases with no gene match: 5. CDR3 in amino acids: CASSSSGGADTQYF. The CDR3 bases are TGTGCCAGCAGCTCCTCGGGGGGTGCAGATACGCAGTATTTT. Full variable domain (rest looked up from reference TRBV7-9 and TRBJ2-3): DTGVSQNPRHKITKRGQNVTFRCDPISEHNRLYWYRQTLGQGPEFLTYFQNEAQLEKSRLLSDRFSAERPKGSFSTLEIQRTEQGDSAMYLCASSSSGGADTQYFGPGTRLTVL.

This clone has a handful of counts. This chain joins TRBV6-5 and TRBJ1-6, with 11 bases aligning to TRBD1. J lost 9 bases, V lost 10 bases, and 8 bases had no gene match. Germline V gene sequence: CDR1 MNHEY, CDR2 SVGAGI. CDR3 length: 14 residues. CDR3 protein: CATQWDRGSSPLHF. Here the CDR3 DNA reads TGTGCCACCCAGTGGGACAGGGGGAGTTCACCCCTCCACTTT.

The chain couples TRBV4-3 to TRBJ1-5; D unresolved. V was pared by 4 bases and J by 4 bases, with 8 bases between. CDR1 LGHNA and CDR2 YSLEER come from the germline V gene. This CDR3 contains 13 residues. CDR3 in DNA: TGCGCCAGCAGCCCCAGTACAAATCAGCCCCAGCATTTT. It encodes CASSPSTNQPQHF.

This chain links TRBV5-1 with TRBJ1-1, with a possible D match to TRBD1 (5 bases). Germline V gives CDR1 SGHRS, CDR2 YFSETQ. The CDR3 covers 15 residues. V lost 3 bases and J 5 bases, leaving 17 bases between the germline ends. CDR3 region: CASSSQGTGYTEAFF. As DNA, the CDR3 is TGCGCCAGCAGCTCGCAGGGAACCGGGTATACTGAAGCTTTCTTT.

Regarding this clone: This sample includes further DNA sequences coding for the same CDR3. The J gene is TRBJ1-1, the V gene TRBV11-2, with 9 bases identical to TRBD1. V was clipped by 5 bases and J by 0 bases; unmatched bases: 4. The V gene's germline CDR1 is SGHAT and CDR2 FQNNGV. The CDR3 covers 15 residues. CDR3 sequence reads: CASSTGQGMNTEAFF. In DNA, the CDR3 is TGTGCCAGCAGCACTGGACAGGGGATGAACACTGAAGCTTTCTTT.

The sample holds one count of this clone. The chain couples TRBV5-1 to TRBJ1-5; perhaps TRBD1 as D (5 bases). V was trimmed by 0 bases and J by 3 bases, leaving 10 bases between them. This CDR3 spans 15 amino acids. Germline V gene data show CDR1 as SGHRS and CDR2 as YFSETQ. This chain's CDR3 is CASSLGGVINQPQHF. The CDR3 DNA reads as TGCGCCAGCAGCTTGGGGGGCGTCATCAATCAGCCCCAGCATTTT.

The chain is built from TRBV13 and TRBJ2-7; 7 nucleotides align to TRBD1. The CDR3 totals 14 residues. The J segment lost 4 bases and the V segment lost 5 bases, leaving 8 bases of the junction unmatched. Germline V gene data show CDR1 as PRHDT and CDR2 as FYEKMQ (reference sequence). For the CDR3, the DNA is TGTGCCAGCAGCCTCGGACAGGTAGGGTACGAGCAGTACTTC. Its protein is CASSLGQVGYEQYF.

The rearrangement uses TRBV7-2 and TRBJ1-2; 7 nucleotides line up with TRBD1. Germline assignment: CDR1 SGHTA and CDR2 FQGNSA. J was trimmed by 5 bases and V by 5 bases; bases with no gene match: 14. The CDR3 consists of 16 residues. In DNA form, the CDR3 reads TGTGCCAGCAGCACTCGACAGGGCCCCTCCAGTTATGGCTACACCTTC. It specifies CASSTRQGPSSYGYTF.